Listed below are T cell receptor beta chains from one sample, sequenced in a study of shared clonotypes between healthy human individuals. Assay: immunoSEQ multiplex PCR; the TCRdb copy retains only in-frame clones and omits some. The sample holds 950,000 to 1,200,000 clones, around three quarters seen once. The sequenced sample consisted of memory CD4+ T cells from PBMCs. These receptor sequences come from a man younger than 35 in good health. Some clones in this sample may be carry-over from other donors' samples. Each CDR3 is given with its conserved first and last residue. The D gene is left open where the match is weak. Size values are once, few and many counts, or a class for expanded clones, and some rows have none.

-	TRBV10-2	-	TRBJ2-7	CASSEAPPYEQYF	TGCGCCAGCAGTGAGGCCCCACCCTACGAGCAGTACTTC
-	TRBV25-1	TRBD2	TRBJ2-4	CASSVEREEAKNIQYF	TGTGCCAGCAGTGTAGAGCGGGAGGAAGCCAAAAACATTCAGTACTTC
-	TRBV7-2	TRBD2	TRBJ2-7	CASSPLAGGLEQYF	TGTGCCAGCAGCCCCTTAGCGGGAGGGCTCGAGCAGTACTTC
-	TRBV5-4	-	TRBJ1-1	CASSPGDTEAFF	TGTGCCAGCAGTCCCGGCGACACTGAAGCTTTCTTT
-	TRBV5-1	-	TRBJ2-5	CASSADAQETQYF	TGCGCCAGCAGCGCCGACGCCCAAGAGACCCAGTACTTC
-	TRBV19	-	TRBJ1-4	CADPGGTGNEKLFF	TGTGCCGACCCGGGGGGGACGGGAAATGAAAAACTGTTTTTT
few	TRBV4-2	-	TRBJ1-5	CASSQVTDSNQPQHF	TGTGCCAGCAGCCAAGTAACGGATAGCAATCAGCCCCAGCATTTT
-	TRBV4-2	-	TRBJ2-1	CASSQGAGNEQFF	TGTGCCAGCAGCCAGGGAGCGGGCAATGAGCAGTTCTTC
-	TRBV25-1	-	TRBJ1-1	CASSELGRNTEAFF	TGTGCCAGCAGTGAACTCGGGAGGAACACTGAAGCTTTCTTT
-	TRBV10-3	TRBD2	TRBJ2-2	CAISGGLAGGQTGELFF	TGTGCCATCAGTGGGGGACTAGCGGGAGGGCAGACCGGGGAGCTGTTTTTT
few	TRBV7-2	-	TRBJ1-1	CASSSRMRTNEAFF	TGTGCCAGCAGCTCCCGGATGCGGACCAATGAAGCTTTCTTT
few	TRBV21-1	-	TRBJ1-3	CASSKGEPNPGPSSGNTIYF	TGTGCCAGCAGCAAAGGTGAACCCAACCCGGGGCCTTCCTCTGGAAACACCATATATTTT
-	TRBV27	-	TRBJ2-2	CASSFEGGTGELFF	TGTGCCAGCAGTTTTGAGGGCGGCACCGGGGAGCTGTTTTTT
few	TRBV28	-	TRBJ2-2	CASIGQLTGELFF	TGTGCCAGCATCGGACAGCTCACCGGGGAGCTGTTTTTT
-	TRBV5-1	-	TRBJ2-3	CASMADTDTQYF	TGCGCCAGCATGGCAGACACAGATACGCAGTATTTT
once	TRBV5-1	-	TRBJ2-3	CASSLPQDTQYF	TGCGCCAGCAGCTTGCCCCAAGATACGCAGTATTTT
few	TRBV6-5	-	TRBJ1-2	CASSWEAGVTNYGYTF	TGTGCCAGCAGTTGGGAAGCAGGGGTAACTAACTATGGCTACACCTTC
-	TRBV28	-	TRBJ2-5	CASSLDRGVFETQYF	TGTGCCAGCAGTTTAGATAGGGGGGTTTTCGAGACCCAGTACTTC
-	TRBV11-2	-	TRBJ1-5	CASSPGPYSNQPQHF	TGTGCCAGCAGCCCGGGGCCGTATAGCAATCAGCCCCAGCATTTT
-	TRBV27	-	TRBJ1-1	CASSISPFNTAFF	TGTGCCAGCAGTATTTCACCATTTAATACGGCTTTCTTT
-	TRBV6-1	TRBD1	TRBJ1-2	CASSEDFRGQIRGYTF	TGTGCCAGCAGTGAAGATTTTAGGGGACAGATTCGTGGCTACACCTTC
-	TRBV5-1	-	TRBJ1-1	CASSLDTDQAFF	TGCGCCAGCAGCTTGGATACAGACCAGGCTTTCTTT
few	TRBV11-3	TRBD1	TRBJ2-5	CASSPRGMVETQYF	TGTGCCAGCAGCCCCAGGGGGATGGTAGAGACCCAGTACTTC
-	TRBV28	-	TRBJ1-5	CASSLRGNYQPQHF	TGTGCCAGCAGTTTAAGAGGGAATTATCAGCCCCAGCATTTT
-	TRBV5-1	-	TRBJ2-1	CASCEAFDEQFF	TGCGCCAGCTGCGAGGCTTTCGATGAGCAGTTCTTC
-	TRBV2	-	TRBJ1-5	CASRSGQPQHF	TGTGCCAGCAGATCAGGCCAGCCCCAGCATTTT
once	TRBV11-3	-	TRBJ2-5	CASSLDGGRGYQETQYF	TGTGCCAGCAGCTTAGATGGCGGCAGGGGTTACCAAGAGACCCAGTACTTC
-	TRBV7-2	TRBD2	TRBJ2-3	CASSLDGLAGGISTDTQYF	TGTGCCAGCAGCTTAGACGGACTAGCGGGAGGAATTAGCACAGATACGCAGTATTTT
-	TRBV6-6	-	TRBJ2-7	CASTNSWEYEQYF	TGTGCCAGCACCAACTCGTGGGAGTACGAGCAGTACTTC
-	TRBV25-1	-	TRBJ2-7	CASSEWEDSYEQYF	TGTGCCAGCAGTGAATGGGAGGATTCCTACGAGCAGTACTTC
-	TRBV9	TRBD1	TRBJ1-3	CASSGAGGYGNTIYF	TGTGCCAGCAGCGGGGCAGGGGGCTATGGAAACACCATATATTTT
-	TRBV4-2	-	TRBJ1-6	CASSPTPSLDRSYNSPLHF	TGTGCCAGCAGCCCGACTCCATCGCTCGACAGGTCCTATAATTCACCCCTCCACTTT
-	TRBV5-1	TRBD2	TRBJ2-7	CASSLTSGLYEQYF	TGCGCCAGCAGCTTGACTAGCGGGCTCTACGAGCAGTACTTC
-	TRBV18	TRBD1	TRBJ2-7	CASSLELTGKYEQYF	TGTGCCAGCTCACTAGAATTGACAGGGAAGTACGAGCAGTACTTC
-	TRBV28	-	TRBJ2-7	CASSLDSGSSYEQYF	TGTGCCAGCAGTTTGGATAGCGGCTCATCCTACGAGCAGTACTTC
-	TRBV9	-	TRBJ1-3	CASSGPPRGLESRSGNTIYF	TGTGCCAGCAGCGGCCCACCCCGGGGGTTGGAGTCACGGTCTGGAAACACCATATATTTT
-	TRBV5-1	-	TRBJ1-3	CASSLEGRGNTIYF	TGCGCCAGCAGCTTGGAGGGGAGGGGAAACACCATATATTTT
-	TRBV11-2	-	TRBJ2-5	CASSLGDTPRETQYF	TGTGCCAGCAGCTTAGGCGACACCCCAAGGGAGACCCAGTACTTC
-	TRBV6-1	-	TRBJ1-4	CASRRGGQFNEKLFF	TGTGCCAGCAGACGGGGAGGACAGTTTAATGAAAAACTGTTTTTT
-	TRBV27	-	TRBJ2-1	CASSLDPGNEQFF	TGTGCCAGCAGTCTCGACCCGGGCAATGAGCAGTTCTTC
-	TRBV13	TRBD2	TRBJ2-1	CASSYGGGRDEQFF	TGTGCCAGCAGCTATGGTGGCGGGAGAGATGAGCAGTTCTTC
-	TRBV18	-	TRBJ2-7	CASSPFPRGRGEQYF	TGTGCCAGCTCACCATTCCCCCGGGGTCGGGGGGAGCAGTACTTC
-	TRBV28	-	TRBJ2-7	CASSSTGDSWLEQYF	TGTGCCAGCAGTTCTACAGGGGACTCTTGGCTCGAGCAGTACTTC
-	TRBV5-5	TRBD1	TRBJ1-2	CASSLILGQGLQGYTF	TGTGCCAGCAGTCTGATCTTGGGACAGGGGCTTCAGGGCTACACCTTC
-	TRBV10-3	-	TRBJ2-7	CAIRDSGALKEQYF	TGTGCCATCAGGGATAGCGGAGCCCTTAAAGAGCAGTACTTC
once	TRBV25-1	TRBD2	TRBJ2-1	CASSLGGREFF	TGTGCCAGCAGTCTCGGCGGGAGGGAGTTCTTC
few	TRBV19	-	TRBJ1-1	CASGPDGYTEAFF	TGTGCCAGTGGACCGGACGGTTACACTGAAGCTTTCTTT
-	TRBV9	TRBD2	TRBJ2-1	CASSSRTSGSADEQFF	TGTGCCAGCAGCTCTCGGACTAGCGGGAGTGCGGATGAGCAGTTCTTC
-	TRBV7-6	-	TRBJ1-5	CASSLDGSWIHF	TGTGCCAGCAGCTTAGACGGCAGCTGGATACATTTT
-	TRBV14	TRBD1	TRBJ1-2	CASSQGMYDPGQRRGYTF	TGTGCCAGCAGCCAAGGGATGTACGATCCGGGACAGCGGAGGGGCTACACCTTC
few	TRBV16	-	TRBJ2-7	CASSQSTSPTYEQYF	TGTGCCAGCAGCCAATCGACTAGTCCAACTTACGAGCAGTACTTC
-	TRBV19	-	TRBJ2-3	CASSIPGSTDTQYF	TGTGCCAGTAGTATTCCCGGCTCCACAGATACGCAGTATTTT